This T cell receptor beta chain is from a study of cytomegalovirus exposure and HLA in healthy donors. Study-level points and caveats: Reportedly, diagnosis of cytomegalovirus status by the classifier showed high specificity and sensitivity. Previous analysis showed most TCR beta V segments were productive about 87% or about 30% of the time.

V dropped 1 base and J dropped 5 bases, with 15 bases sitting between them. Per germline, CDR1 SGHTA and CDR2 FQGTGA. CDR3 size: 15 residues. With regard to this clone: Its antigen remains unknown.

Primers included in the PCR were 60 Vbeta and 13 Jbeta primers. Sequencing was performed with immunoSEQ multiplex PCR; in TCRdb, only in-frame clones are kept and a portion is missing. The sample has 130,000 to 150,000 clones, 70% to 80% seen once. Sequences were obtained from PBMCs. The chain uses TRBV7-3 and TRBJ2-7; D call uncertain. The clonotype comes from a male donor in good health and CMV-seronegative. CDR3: CASSLIGGSLDEQYF. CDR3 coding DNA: TGTGCCAGCAGCTTAATCGGCGGCTCTCTCGACGAGCAGTACTTC.